This entry lists 20 T cell receptor beta chains sequenced from one sample in a study of cytomegalovirus exposure and HLA in healthy donors. The PCR ran on 60 Vbeta and 13 Jbeta primers. The assay was immunoSEQ multiplex PCR, and TCRdb's table has in-frame clones only and misses some. The sample holds about 98,000 clones, 60% to 80% seen once. The sample consisted of PBMCs. These receptors were taken from a female donor in good health and CMV-seronegative.

The rearrangement joins TRBV7-9 to TRBJ2-2, with TRBD2 as a possible D gene (5 bases). The V gene's germline CDR1 is SEHNR and CDR2 FQNEAQ (reference sequence). Trimming left V 5 bases short and J 6 bases short, with 10 bases between. There are 13 residues in the CDR3. CDR3 nucleotides: TGTGCCAGCAGCGCGGACTTGCCCGGGGAGCTGTTTTTT. Its protein is CASSADLPGELFF.

The sample holds one count of this clone. The chain carries TRBV19 and TRBJ1-4; 8 bases fit TRBD1. The CDR3 is 16 amino acids. Germline assignment: CDR1 LNHDA and CDR2 SQIVND (reference sequence). The V segment lost 6 bases and the J segment 4 bases; nucleotides outside the gene matches: 10. The CDR3 region is CASSLAGQGLNEKLFF. Written as DNA, the CDR3 is TGTGCCAGTAGCCTGGCTGGACAGGGCCTTAATGAAAAACTGTTTTTT.

The chain joins TRBV5-1 to TRBJ1-1; the D gene is possibly TRBD1 (5 bases). V lost 1 base and J lost 1, with 8 bases in between. There are 14 residues in the CDR3. Germline lookup yields CDR1 SGHRS and CDR2 YFSETQ. CDR3 protein: CASSLPGGNTEAFF. CDR3 coding DNA: TGCGCCAGCAGCTTGCCCGGGGGGAACACTGAAGCTTTCTTT.

About this clone itself: Because the CDR3's place on the DNA is in doubt, the DNA is left out and the CDR3 is given as listed by TCRdb. This rearrangement joins TRBV28 to TRBJ1-2; the table's D call, TRBD1, was not checked against the DNA. Germline loops: CDR1 MDHEN, CDR2 SYDVKM. The CDR3 is 15 amino acids in total, end residues counted. The CDR3: CASTLTGEWGGGNTF.

The chain links TRBV18 to TRBJ2-7; 7 bases align to TRBD1. Germline CDR1 reads KGHSH; CDR2 reads LQKENI. The CDR3 runs 14 residues. With 3 bases clipped from V and 3 bases from J, the junction kept 5 bases outside the gene matches. The CDR3 DNA is TGTGCCAGCTCACCCCGGACAGGTGGCTACGAGCAGTACTTC. Translated, it gives CASSPRTGGYEQYF.

The V gene is TRBV6-1, the J gene TRBJ1-2, with D perhaps matching TRBD1 (5 bases). The CDR3 length is 16 residues. Germline V gives CDR1 MNHNS, CDR2 SASEGT. V shed 3 bases and J shed 1 base, with 15 bases lying between them. The CDR3: CASSEAPDSLNYGYTF. CDR3 nucleotides: TGTGCCAGCAGTGAGGCCCCCGACAGCCTTAACTATGGCTACACCTTC.

V and J are TRBV7-2 and TRBJ2-3; 11 nucleotides match TRBD2. The CDR3 runs 15 residues. With 6 bases clipped from V and 5 bases from J, the junction kept 7 bases outside the gene matches. Germline lookup yields CDR1 SGHTA and CDR2 FQGNSA. This CDR3 reads CASSPIAGGGDTQYF. The CDR3 DNA is TGTGCCAGCAGTCCTATAGCGGGAGGGGGAGATACGCAGTATTTT.

This chain joins TRBV7-2 and TRBJ2-5; TRBD1 is a possible D gene (5 bases). V was clipped by 7 bases and J by 5 bases, with 14 bases between them. This CDR3 is 13 amino acids long. From germline, CDR1 is SGHTA and CDR2 FQGNSA. CDR3 coding DNA: TGTGCCAGCATGGGGCCAAATTGGGAGACCCAGTACTTC. It encodes CASMGPNWETQYF.

The gene calls are TRBV12-5 and TRBJ1-6; 7 bases are shared with TRBD1. There are 15 residues in the CDR3. V gave up 2 bases and J gave up 8 bases; unmatched junction bases: 6. In germline, CDR1 is LGHNT, CDR2 FRNRAP. CDR3 sequence reads: CASGLLEGAYSPLHF. The CDR3, as DNA: TGTGCTAGTGGTTTGCTGGAGGGGGCTTATTCACCCCTCCACTTT.

The CDR3 region has the DNA TGTGCCAGTAGTATGGCACAGGGTTCCTACGAGCAGTACTTC. This codes for CASSMAQGSYEQYF. The rearrangement links TRBV19 to TRBJ2-7; D may be TRBD1 (6 bases). Per the germline V gene, CDR1 is LNHDA and CDR2 is SQIVND (reference sequence). The ends were cut back, 3 bases at V and 1 base at J, with 10 bases in the middle. The CDR3 extends over 14 amino acids.

V and J are TRBV13 and TRBJ1-2, with D uncertain. CDR1 PRHDT and CDR2 FYEKMQ come from the germline V gene (reference sequence). V gave up 0 bases and J gave up 14 bases, with 16 bases separating them. The length of the CDR3 is 13 residues. The CDR3 spells CASSLGRESEATF. The CDR3 DNA reads TGTGCCAGCAGCTTAGGGCGGGAGTCTGAGGCGACCTTC.

The J gene is TRBJ2-1, the V gene TRBV9; 9 nucleotides line up with TRBD2. This CDR3 contains 15 residues. Germline V CDR1 and CDR2: SGDLS, YYNGEE. V was pared by 4 bases and J by 8 bases, with 10 bases of the junction left unmatched. CDR3 residues: CASSPQRGAGDEQFF. CDR3 DNA sequence: TGTGCCAGCAGCCCTCAGCGGGGGGCCGGGGATGAGCAGTTCTTC.

This clone was recorded a few times. V usage is TRBV7-9 and J usage is TRBJ2-2; 8 bases agree with TRBD1. Germline CDR1 SEHNR, CDR2 FQNEAQ (reference sequence). The V gene end was trimmed by 4 bases and the J gene end by 5 bases; junction bases not matched to a gene: 6. The CDR3 length is 15 residues. The CDR3 bases are TGTGCCAGCAGCTCCGGACAGGGAGAGACCGGGGAGCTGTTTTTT. The encoded protein is CASSSGQGETGELFF.

CDR3 DNA sequence: TGTGCCTGGGGGTTAGGCGGGAACACTGAAGCTTTCTTT. This gives the protein CAWGLGGNTEAFF. V and J are TRBV30 and TRBJ1-1, with D unclear. This CDR3 has 13 amino acids. CDR1 and CDR2 (germline): GTSNPN, SVGIG (reference sequence). Deletions cut 5 bases from V and 1 base from J, with 11 bases between. Full variable domain (rest looked up from reference TRBV30 and TRBJ1-1): SQTIHQWPATLVQPVGSPLSLECTVEGTSNPNLYWYRQAAGRGLQLLFYSVGIGQISSEVPQNLSASRPQDRQFILSSKKLLLSDSGFYLCAWGLGGNTEAFFGQGTRLTVV.

The chain carries TRBV7-8 and TRBJ1-1; TRBD1 is a possible D gene (5 bases). V shed 1 base and J shed 4 bases, with 10 bases lying between them. Per the germline V gene, CDR1 is SGHVS and CDR2 is FQNEAQ. This CDR3 region has 14 residues. CDR3 bases: TGTGCCAGCAGCTTAGTTCGGGGGTCCACTGAAGCTTTCTTT. Its translation is CASSLVRGSTEAFF.

J is TRBJ2-3 and V is TRBV5-6; 14 bases are shared with TRBD2. The germline V gene encodes CDR1 SGHDT and CDR2 YYEEEE. The CDR3 spans 18 residues. V was pared by 4 bases and J by 0 bases, with 7 bases of the junction left unmatched. CDR3 in amino acids: CASSQGLAGEWSTDTQYF. CDR3 nucleotide sequence: TGTGCCAGCAGCCAGGGACTAGCGGGAGAGTGGAGCACAGATACGCAGTATTTT.

In its sample, this clone was seen a few times. The genes are TRBV9 and TRBJ1-4, with no clear D. V dropped 3 bases and J dropped 10 bases, with 16 bases sitting between them. Germline V gene data show CDR1 as SGDLS and CDR2 as YYNGEE. The CDR3 is 14 amino acids. For the CDR3, the DNA is TGTGCCAGCAGCGCCTTTAGTATGGGAGGAAAACTGTTTTTT. Its translation: CASSAFSMGGKLFF.

This clone was picked up a small number of times. This chain links TRBV5-6 with TRBJ1-1, with 7 positions matching TRBD1. Germline V gene lookup returns CDR1 SGHDT and CDR2 YYEEEE. J was trimmed by 5 bases and V by 1 base; bases with no gene match: 2. The CDR3 sequence is 13 residues long. DNA for the CDR3: TGTGCCAGCAGCTTGTTACAGGGGACTGAAGCTTTCTTT. It yields the protein CASSLLQGTEAFF.

The rearrangement uses TRBV2 and TRBJ1-1, with D maybe TRBD1 (6 bases). The CDR3 consists of 13 residues. Per the germline V gene, CDR1 is SNHLY and CDR2 is FYNNEI. V lost 7 bases and J lost 4, with 13 bases in between. CDR3 bases: TGTGCCAGCACGGGGCTAGGGGGCACTGAAGCTTTCTTT. Protein: CASTGLGGTEAFF.

The V gene is TRBV27, the J gene TRBJ1-5; D gene uncertain. From germline, CDR1 is MNHEY and CDR2 SMNVEV (reference sequence). Trimming pared 4 bases from V and 5 bases from J, leaving 12 bases between. The CDR3 consists of 14 residues. CDR3 DNA sequence: TGTGCCAGCAGTTCCTCCAGGAAGGATCAGCCCCAGCATTTT. It encodes CASSSSRKDQPQHF.